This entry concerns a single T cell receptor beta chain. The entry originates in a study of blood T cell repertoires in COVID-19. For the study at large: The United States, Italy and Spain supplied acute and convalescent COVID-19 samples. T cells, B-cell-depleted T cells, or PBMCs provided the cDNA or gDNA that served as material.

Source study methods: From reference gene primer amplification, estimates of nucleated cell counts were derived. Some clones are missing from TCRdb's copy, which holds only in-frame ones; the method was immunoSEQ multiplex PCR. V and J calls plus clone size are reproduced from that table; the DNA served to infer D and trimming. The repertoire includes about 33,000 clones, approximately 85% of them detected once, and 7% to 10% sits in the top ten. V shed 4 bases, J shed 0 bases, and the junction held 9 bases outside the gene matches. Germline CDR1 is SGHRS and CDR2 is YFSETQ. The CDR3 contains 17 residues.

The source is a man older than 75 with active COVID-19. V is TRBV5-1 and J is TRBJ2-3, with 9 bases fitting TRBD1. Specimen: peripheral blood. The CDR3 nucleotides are TGCGCCAGCAGCCCGCCGGGACAGGGAACTAGCACAGATACGCAGTATTTT. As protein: CASSPPGQGTSTDTQYF.